A selection of T cell receptor beta chains follows, all from one sample in a study of T cells in Graves' hyperthyroidism and ophthalmopathy. TCRdb recomputed calls from the multiplex PCR reads with MiXCR, one row per CDR3 protein. The sample includes roughly 380,000 distinct CDR3 sequences, roughly 13% of them seen just once. The source material was blood. The receptors shown here come from a man aged 25-45 years with Graves' hyperthyroidism that later progressed to Graves' ophthalmopathy. Each CDR3 is given with its conserved first and last residue. Each record gives: V gene, clone size, D gene, J gene, CDR3 protein, CDR3 DNA. The D gene is left open where the match is weak. Rows give clone size only sometimes, using once, few, many, or a class for an expanded clone.

>TRBV5-1|few|TRBD1|TRBJ1-6
CASSPQGNSPLHF
TGCGCCAGCAGCCCACAGGGGAATTCACCCCTCCACTTT
>TRBV6-1|.|.|TRBJ2-7
CASTSSSRGYEQYF
TGTGCCAGCACCAGTAGTTCTCGGGGGTACGAGCAGTACTTC
>TRBV7-2|.|TRBD2|TRBJ2-3
CASRLQGLAGAHTQYF
TGTGCCAGCAGGCTCCAGGGGCTAGCGGGGGCCCATACGCAGTATTTT
>TRBV6-9|few|.|TRBJ2-2
CASSYIGLRSVNTGELFF
TGTGCCAGCAGTTATATAGGTCTAAGGTCCGTGAACACCGGGGAGCTGTTTTTT
>TRBV14|few|.|TRBJ2-7
CASRQTGSSSYEQYF
TGTGCCAGCAGACAGACAGGTAGCAGCTCCTACGAGCAGTACTTC
>TRBV7-3|many|.|TRBJ1-1
CASSSGINTEAFF
TGTGCCAGCAGCTCCGGAATTAACACTGAAGCTTTCTTT
>TRBV13|.|TRBD1|TRBJ1-1
CASSLGGEWQGENTEAFF
TGTGCCAGCAGCTTAGGTGGGGAGTGGCAGGGGGAGAACACTGAAGCTTTCTTT
>TRBV28|many|TRBD2|TRBJ2-5
CASSPTHTSGGSETQYF
TGTGCCAGCAGTCCTACCCACACTAGCGGGGGCTCGGAGACCCAGTACTTC
>TRBV19|.|TRBD1|TRBJ1-5
CASSIGTGNQPQHF
TGTGCCAGTAGTATCGGGACAGGAAATCAGCCCCAGCATTTT
>TRBV6-2/TRBV6-3|.|.|TRBJ2-6
CATDPGFGANVLTF
TGTGCCACCGACCCGGGGTTCGGGGCCAACGTCCTGACTTTC
>TRBV29-1|.|.|TRBJ1-3
CSVANEPASGNTIYF
TGCAGCGTTGCTAACGAGCCCGCCTCTGGAAACACCATATATTTT
>TRBV7-2|many|TRBD1|TRBJ1-4
CASSLVRGQGNEKLFF
TGTGCCAGCAGCTTAGTTCGGGGACAGGGTAATGAAAAACTGTTTTTT
>TRBV3-1|many|.|TRBJ1-1
CASSQDMWANTEAFF
TGTGCCAGCAGCCAAGATATGTGGGCGAACACTGAAGCTTTCTTT
>TRBV12-5|once|TRBD1|TRBJ2-3
CASGLTGAHTQYF
TGTGCTAGTGGTCTCACAGGGGCACATACGCAGTATTTT
>TRBV6-1|many|.|TRBJ2-2
CASRPGTAGTGELFF
TGTGCCAGCAGACCCGGGACCGCAGGCACCGGGGAGCTGTTTTTT
>TRBV6-2/TRBV6-3|.|.|TRBJ1-5
CASKRDRNEAQHF
TGTGCCAGCAAAAGAGACAGGAACGAGGCCCAGCATTTT
>TRBV6-1|many|.|TRBJ1-5
CASSIIGDNQPQHF
TGTGCCAGCAGTATAATCGGGGACAATCAGCCCCAGCATTTT
>TRBV11-2|many|.|TRBJ1-5
CASSLYRNQPQHF
TGTGCCAGCAGCTTATATCGGAATCAGCCCCAGCATTTT
>TRBV7-9|.|.|TRBJ2-6
CASSLDRRSGANVLTF
TGTGCCAGCAGCCTCGACAGACGCTCTGGGGCCAACGTCCTGACTTTC
>TRBV2|many|.|TRBJ1-3
CASIRPGDSGNTIYF
TGTGCCAGCATCAGACCAGGGGACTCTGGAAACACCATATATTTT
>TRBV28|many|.|TRBJ2-1
CASSSGGGNEQFF
TGTGCCAGCAGTTCCGGGGGAGGTAATGAGCAGTTCTTC
>TRBV6-1|.|.|TRBJ1-6
CASSTIRVPTLHF
TGTGCCAGCAGTACCATCAGGGTCCCCACCCTCCACTTT
>TRBV6-2/TRBV6-3|many|.|TRBJ2-7
CASSYERGSTYEQYF
TGTGCCAGCAGTTACGAACGGGGTTCGACCTACGAGCAGTACTTC
>TRBV19|few|TRBD1|TRBJ1-1
CASTTGTGNEAFF
TGTGCCAGTACCACCGGGACAGGAAACGAAGCTTTCTTT
>TRBV30|many|.|TRBJ1-5
CAWNRNSNQPQHF
TGTGCCTGGAACCGGAATAGCAATCAGCCCCAGCATTTT
>TRBV7-3|few|TRBD2|TRBJ2-5
CASSFTAGGGGETQYF
TGTGCCAGCAGCTTCACGGCGGGGGGTGGAGGGGAGACCCAGTACTTC
>TRBV30|few|.|TRBJ1-1
CAWSVGYRNTEAFF
TGTGCCTGGAGCGTAGGCTACAGGAACACTGAAGCTTTCTTT
>TRBV28|many|.|TRBJ1-6
CASSFLGNKLHF
TGTGCCAGCAGTTTTCTCGGCAACAAGCTCCACTTT
>TRBV3-1|.|.|TRBJ1-2
CASSLEPGPSSYGYTF
TGTGCCAGCAGCCTGGAACCCGGGCCCTCATCCTATGGCTACACCTTC
>TRBV28|many|TRBD1|TRBJ2-6
CATPGQGSSGANVLTF
TGTGCCACCCCGGGACAGGGGAGCTCTGGGGCCAACGTCCTGACTTTC
>TRBV30|few|TRBD1|TRBJ1-3
CAWRPRQGLFFGNTIYF
TGTGCCTGGAGACCTAGACAGGGTTTGTTCTTTGGAAACACCATATATTTT
>TRBV5-6|.|.|TRBJ2-7
CASSLTGINEQYF
TGTGCCAGCAGCCTCACAGGGATCAACGAGCAGTACTTC
>TRBV6-1|few|.|TRBJ1-4
CASSRYRWRDEKLFF
TGTGCCAGCAGTAGATACAGGTGGAGGGATGAAAAACTGTTTTTT
>TRBV4-2|.|TRBD1|TRBJ1-1
CASSHVPGQGLGTEAFF
TGTGCCAGCAGCCATGTCCCGGGACAGGGGTTGGGGACTGAAGCTTTCTTT
>TRBV28|many|.|TRBJ1-4
CASSADLALGEKLFF
TGTGCCAGCAGTGCGGACTTGGCCTTGGGTGAAAAACTGTTTTTT
>TRBV3-1|many|TRBD1|TRBJ1-2
CASSQDEKGGVGSNGYTF
TGTGCCAGCAGCCAAGATGAGAAAGGGGGCGTTGGATCGAATGGCTACACCTTC
>TRBV19|few|TRBD1|TRBJ1-2
CASSANPGTVYGYTF
TGTGCCAGTAGTGCCAACCCCGGGACAGTCTATGGCTACACCTTC
>TRBV19|few|.|TRBJ1-5
CASRTRVGQPQHF
TGTGCCAGTAGAACACGCGTGGGTCAGCCCCAGCATTTT
>TRBV28|.|TRBD1|TRBJ1-6
CASRRQGTSYNSPLHF
TGTGCCAGCAGGCGACAGGGTACCTCCTATAATTCACCCCTCCACTTT
>TRBV28|.|.|TRBJ2-7
CTSSPGPYYEQYF
TGTACCAGCAGCCCGGGACCGTACTACGAGCAGTACTTC
>TRBV4-1|few|.|TRBJ1-1
CASSPGGAEAFF
TGCGCCAGCAGCCCTGGGGGGGCTGAAGCTTTCTTT
>TRBV20-1|many|.|TRBJ2-7
CSASWGVVYEQYF
TGCAGTGCTAGCTGGGGCGTGGTCTACGAGCAGTACTTC
>TRBV30|many|.|TRBJ1-2
CAWSRGNYGYTF
TGTGCCTGGAGTAGGGGGAACTATGGCTACACCTTC
>TRBV3-1|many|.|TRBJ1-1
CASSRKGGTEAFF
TGTGCCAGCAGCCGTAAAGGGGGCACTGAAGCTTTCTTT
>TRBV7-8|many|TRBD2|TRBJ2-5
CASSLLGGTSGAQETQYF
TGTGCCAGCAGCTTATTGGGAGGGACTAGCGGGGCCCAAGAGACCCAGTACTTC